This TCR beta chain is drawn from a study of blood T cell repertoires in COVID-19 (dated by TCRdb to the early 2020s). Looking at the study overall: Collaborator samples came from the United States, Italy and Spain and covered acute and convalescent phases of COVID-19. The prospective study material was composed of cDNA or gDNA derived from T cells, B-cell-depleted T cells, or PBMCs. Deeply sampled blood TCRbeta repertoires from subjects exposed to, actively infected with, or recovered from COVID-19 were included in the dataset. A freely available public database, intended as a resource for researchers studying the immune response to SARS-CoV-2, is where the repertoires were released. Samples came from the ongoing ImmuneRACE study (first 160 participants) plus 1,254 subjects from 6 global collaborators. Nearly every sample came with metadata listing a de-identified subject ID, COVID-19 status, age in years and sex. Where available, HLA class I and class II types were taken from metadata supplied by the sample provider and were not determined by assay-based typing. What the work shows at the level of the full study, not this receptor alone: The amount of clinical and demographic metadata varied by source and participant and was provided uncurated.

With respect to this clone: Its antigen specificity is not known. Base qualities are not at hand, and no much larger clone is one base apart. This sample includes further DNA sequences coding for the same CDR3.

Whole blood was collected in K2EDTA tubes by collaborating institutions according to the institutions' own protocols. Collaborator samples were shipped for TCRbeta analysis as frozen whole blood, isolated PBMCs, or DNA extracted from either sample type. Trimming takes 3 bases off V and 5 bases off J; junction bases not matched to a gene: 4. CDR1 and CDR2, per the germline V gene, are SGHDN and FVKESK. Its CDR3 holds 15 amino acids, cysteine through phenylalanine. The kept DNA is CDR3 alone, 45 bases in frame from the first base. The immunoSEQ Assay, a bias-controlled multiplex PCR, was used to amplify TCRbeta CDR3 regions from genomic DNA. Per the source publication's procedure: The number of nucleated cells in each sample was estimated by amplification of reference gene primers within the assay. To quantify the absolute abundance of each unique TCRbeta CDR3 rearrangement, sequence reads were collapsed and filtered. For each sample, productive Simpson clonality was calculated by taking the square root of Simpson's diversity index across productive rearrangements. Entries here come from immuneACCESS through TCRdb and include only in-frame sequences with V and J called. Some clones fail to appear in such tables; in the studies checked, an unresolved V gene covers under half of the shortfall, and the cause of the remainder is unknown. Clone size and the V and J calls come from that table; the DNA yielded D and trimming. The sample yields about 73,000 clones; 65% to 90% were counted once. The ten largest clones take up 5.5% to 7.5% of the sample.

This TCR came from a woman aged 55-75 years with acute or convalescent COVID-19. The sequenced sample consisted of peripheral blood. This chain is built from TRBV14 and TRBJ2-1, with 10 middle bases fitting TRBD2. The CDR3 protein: CASSQLAGGNNEQFF. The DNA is TGTGCCAGCAGCCAGTTAGCGGGGGGTAACAATGAGCAGTTCTTC.